Here is one T cell receptor beta chain with its context. What it binds is unknown. Germline CDR1 reads SGHVS; CDR2 reads FQNEAQ. V lost 1 base and J 5 bases, leaving 10 bases between the germline ends. The CDR3 extends over 14 amino acids. These data belong to a study of OX40 agonist ivuxolimab in advanced cancers. No patient had autoimmune disease or received systemic immunosuppression. Regarding the study as a whole: Researchers did not establish what antigens the expanded peripheral T cells target. Clonal expansion in partial responders at 0.1-3.0 mg/kg ranked among the lowest.

TCRdb keeps only in-frame clones here, not all; method: immunoSEQ multiplex PCR. Among 55,000 to 95,000 clones listed, around nine tenths were seen once. Sequenced material: CD4+ or CD8+ T cells sorted from blood, taken in a trial of the OX40 agonist ivuxolimab. The receptor's source is an adult with an advanced solid tumor such as melanoma, head and neck, liver or kidney cancer. V gene TRBV7-8 combines with J gene TRBJ2-3, with D possibly being TRBD2 (5 bases). This CDR3 reads CASSLDPRGDTQYF. In nucleotides, the CDR3 is TGTGCCAGCAGCTTAGACCCCCGGGGAGATACGCAGTATTTT.